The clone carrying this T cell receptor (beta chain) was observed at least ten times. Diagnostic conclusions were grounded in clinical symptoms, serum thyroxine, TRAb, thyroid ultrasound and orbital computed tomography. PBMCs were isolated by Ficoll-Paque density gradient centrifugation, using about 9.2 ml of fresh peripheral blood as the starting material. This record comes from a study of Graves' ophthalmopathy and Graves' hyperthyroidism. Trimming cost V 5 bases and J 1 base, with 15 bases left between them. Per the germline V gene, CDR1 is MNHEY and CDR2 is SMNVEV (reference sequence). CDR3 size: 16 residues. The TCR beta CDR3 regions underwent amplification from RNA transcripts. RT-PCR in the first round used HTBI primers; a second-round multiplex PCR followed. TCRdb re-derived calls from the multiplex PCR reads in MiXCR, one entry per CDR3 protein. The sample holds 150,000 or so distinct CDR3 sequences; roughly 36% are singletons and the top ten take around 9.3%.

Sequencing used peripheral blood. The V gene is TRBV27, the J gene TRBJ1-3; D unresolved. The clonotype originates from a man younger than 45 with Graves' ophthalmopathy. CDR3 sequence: CASSPSPHGSGNTIYF. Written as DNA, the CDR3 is TGTGCCAGCAGTCCCTCCCCACACGGTTCTGGAAACACCATATATTTT.